The entry below gives a single T cell receptor beta chain sequence along with its context. These data come from a study of memory CD4+ T cells and cytomegalovirus serostatus. Study at large: This sample comes from healthy Belgian adults, several CMV seropositive, 24 seronegative.

The sort gate was single viable CD3+CD4+CD8-CD45RO+ cells for memory CD4+ T cells. CMV serostatus came from serum IgG against pp150, pp28, p38, p52. Germline V gives CDR1 SGHNT, CDR2 YYREEE (reference sequence). V was trimmed by 5 bases and J by 4 bases, leaving 10 bases between them. The CDR3 extends over 14 amino acids. Produced via immunoSEQ multiplex PCR; TCRdb's table is partial and in-frame only. This sample has around 33,000 clones, with roughly 80% found just once. Specimen: memory CD4+ T cells from blood. The chain has TRBV5-4 and TRBJ1-6; D might be TRBD1 (5 bases). The clonotype originates from an adult in good health and CMV-seronegative. Some clones in this sample may be carry-over from other donors' samples. The CDR3 loop reads CASRQGEYNSPLHF. CDR3 DNA sequence: TGTGCCAGCAGGCAAGGGGAGTATAATTCACCCCTCCACTTT.